The 21 T cell receptor beta chains in this list originate from one sample, sequenced in a study of vaccination effects on CD4 cells after COVID-19. The antigens for these receptors are not known. Produced via immunoSEQ multiplex PCR; TCRdb's table is partial and in-frame only. The sample yields about 40,000 clones, under 70% seen once. Subsequent to less than twelve days of culture, CD4+ T cells were isolated. BNT162b2 vaccine or mRNA-1273 vaccine was given to participants in two doses. Sequences were derived from CD4+ T cells from PBMCs cultured without peptide, sampled after COVID-19 vaccination. These receptors were collected from a human donor who received a COVID-19 vaccine.

The rearrangement links TRBV19 to TRBJ2-1; TRBD2 aligns across 10 bases. Per the germline V gene, CDR1 is LNHDA and CDR2 is SQIVND (reference sequence). This CDR3 contains 13 residues. V trimming: 10 bases; J trimming: 6 bases; junction bases outside the gene matches: 6. CDR3 bases: TGTGCCATAGGTACTAGCGGGATCAATGAGCAGTTCTTC. Its protein is CAIGTSGINEQFF.

This clone was seen more than once but under ten times. The V call is TRBV27, the J call TRBJ2-7, with 7 nucleotides matching TRBD1. V lost 6 bases and J lost 0; bases outside the gene matches: 5. The germline V gene has CDR1 MNHEY and CDR2 SMNVEV (reference sequence). This CDR3 has 14 residues. The CDR3 bases are TGTGCCAGCAGATTGACAGGGATCTCCTACGAGCAGTACTTC. Its translation is CASRLTGISYEQYF.

This chain links TRBV19 with TRBJ1-5, with 8 bases that match TRBD1. The CDR3 is 14 residues long. The ends lost 7 bases at V and 2 bases at J; junction bases unmatched: 4. Per germline, CDR1 LNHDA and CDR2 SQIVND (reference sequence). The CDR3 coding sequence is TGTGCCAGTACCCCGGGACAGGGCAATCAGCCCCAGCATTTT. Amino acids: CASTPGQGNQPQHF.

V and J are TRBV19 and TRBJ2-1; 8 positions match TRBD2. Germline V lookup: CDR1 LNHDA, CDR2 SQIVND (reference sequence). This CDR3 has 17 amino acids. With 3 bases clipped from V and 6 bases from J, the junction kept 13 bases outside the gene matches. This CDR3 is CASSMWVWSGSPNEQFF. In nucleotides, the CDR3 is TGTGCCAGTAGTATGTGGGTCTGGAGCGGGAGCCCCAATGAGCAGTTCTTC.

The CDR3 DNA sequence: TGTGCCAGCAGCTTCGACAGGAGCTCCTACAATGAGCAGTTCTTC. Translated: CASSFDRSSYNEQFF. The chain recombines TRBV6-6 with TRBJ2-1; tentatively, D is TRBD1 (6 bases). Per germline, CDR1 MNHNY and CDR2 SVGAGI (reference sequence). CDR3 length equals 15 residues. V was cut by 6 bases and J by 0 bases, with 12 bases left in between.

The chain carries TRBV11-2 and TRBJ1-1; 9 bases match TRBD1. This CDR3 comprises 15 residues. Germline V gene lookup returns CDR1 SGHAT and CDR2 FQNNGV. V trimming: 2 bases; J trimming: 5 bases; junction bases outside the gene matches: 6. For the CDR3, the DNA is TGTGCCAGCAGCTTATCCGGGACAGGGAGAACTGAAGCTTTCTTT. As protein: CASSLSGTGRTEAFF. The full variable domain, in which reference TRBV11-2 and TRBJ1-1 provide the parts outside the CDR3, is EAGVAQSPRYKIIEKRQSVAFWCNPISGHATLYWYQQILGQGPKLLIQFQNNGVVDDSQLPKDRFSAERLKGVDSTLKIQPAKLEDSAVYLCASSLSGTGRTEAFFGQGTRLTVV.

The chain couples TRBV5-1 to TRBJ1-1; D remains unclear. V was clipped by 0 bases and J by 0 bases, with 12 bases between them. This CDR3 has 16 amino acids. Germline V lookup: CDR1 SGHRS, CDR2 YFSETQ. The CDR3 region has the DNA TGCGCCAGCAGCTTGGGGGCGAGGTCCATGAACACTGAAGCTTTCTTT. Translated: CASSLGARSMNTEAFF.

The chain combines TRBV19 with TRBJ1-2; 8 nucleotides agree with TRBD1. The germline gives CDR1 LNHDA, CDR2 SQIVND (reference sequence). The CDR3 totals 15 residues. Trimming took 6 bases from V and 8 from J; bases not matched to a gene: 14. The CDR3 DNA sequence: TGTGCCAGTAGACAGTGGACAGGGCCCTCGAAAGGCTACACCTTC. Its translation: CASRQWTGPSKGYTF.

This rearrangement joins TRBV6-5 to TRBJ1-2, with no clear D. This CDR3 region has 15 residues. From germline, CDR1 is MNHEY and CDR2 SVGAGI. Trimming stripped 6 bases from V and 7 bases from J, with 21 bases between. CDR3 residues: CASRTTQLRARGYTF. Here the CDR3 DNA reads TGTGCCAGCAGAACCACTCAACTGAGGGCCCGTGGCTACACCTTC.

This clone was seen only once. The genes are TRBV2 and TRBJ1-2; 8 nucleotides match TRBD1. Per the germline V gene, CDR1 is SNHLY and CDR2 is FYNNEI. The CDR3 consists of 15 residues. V shed 6 bases and J 8 bases; nucleotides not matched to a gene: 14. The CDR3 DNA is TGTGCCAGCAGACTAACTGGACAGGGTCGAGGAGGCTACACCTTC. The encoded protein is CASRLTGQGRGGYTF.

This clone appeared once. This sequence joins TRBV7-8 and TRBJ1-3, with D uncertain. In germline, CDR1 is SGHVS, CDR2 FQNEAQ. V was clipped by 0 bases and J by 2 bases, with 14 bases between them. CDR3 length: 17 amino acids. CDR3 nucleotide sequence: TGTGCCAGCAGCTTAGCCGCCGGCAGGATGGCTGGAAACACCATATATTTT. It encodes CASSLAAGRMAGNTIYF.

The V gene is TRBV18, the J gene TRBJ1-3; D possibly corresponds to TRBD1 (5 bases). CDR3 size: 15 residues. Trimming removed 3 bases from V and 4 bases from J, with 13 bases in between. CDR1 is KGHSH, CDR2 LQKENI, per germline. CDR3 bases: TGTGCCAGCTCACCGACAGAACCGTCCGGAAACACCATATATTTT. It yields the protein CASSPTEPSGNTIYF.

The V gene is TRBV7-9, the J gene TRBJ2-5; 13 nucleotides match TRBD2. Germline values: CDR1 SEHNR, CDR2 FQNEAQ (reference sequence). CDR3 length: 16 residues. V lost 5 bases to trimming and J lost 3 bases; unmatched junction nucleotides: 6. The CDR3 protein is CASSAPGLAGKETQYF. CDR3 bases: TGTGCCAGCAGCGCGCCGGGACTAGCGGGAAAAGAGACCCAGTACTTC.

V is TRBV7-9 and J is TRBJ2-2; 11 bases align to TRBD1. The germline CDR1 and CDR2 sequences are SEHNR and FQNEAQ (reference sequence). CDR3 length: 15 residues. Trimming took 3 bases from V and 3 from J; bases not matched to a gene: 0. The CDR3 sequence: CASSLGQGDTGELFF. The CDR3, as DNA: TGTGCCAGCAGCTTGGGACAGGGGGACACCGGGGAGCTGTTTTTT.

The V call is TRBV7-9, the J call TRBJ1-3; tentatively, D is TRBD1 (6 bases). The CDR3 runs 15 residues. Per the germline V gene, CDR1 is SEHNR and CDR2 is FQNEAQ (reference sequence). V was trimmed by 5 bases and J by 0 bases, leaving 11 bases between them. The CDR3: CASSPRGNSGNTIYF. The CDR3 bases are TGTGCCAGCAGCCCCAGGGGTAACTCTGGAAACACCATATATTTT.

The sample holds one count of this clone. The rearrangement joins TRBV7-8 to TRBJ1-1; no clear D gene. Germline V CDR1 and CDR2: SGHVS, FQNEAQ. The CDR3 has 14 amino acids. Trimming removed 5 bases from V and 6 bases from J, with 16 bases in between. CDR3 region: CASSRGRQSAEAFF. CDR3 sequence (DNA): TGTGCCAGCAGCCGAGGACGCCAGTCGGCTGAAGCTTTCTTT.

The chain employs TRBV3-1 (or the pseudogene TRBV3-2) and TRBJ1-3; possible D gene TRBD1, 5 bases. CDR1 LGHDT and CDR2 YNNKEL come from the germline V gene (reference sequence). The CDR3 has 13 residues. V lost 4 bases, J lost 6 bases, and 10 bases lay in between. The CDR3 nucleotides are TGTGCCAGCAGCCCCGGGGGTAAAAACACCATATATTTT. It encodes CASSPGGKNTIYF.

This clone was recorded only once. The chain is built from TRBV12-5 and TRBJ2-6; D is possibly TRBD1 or TRBD2 (7 bases each). CDR3 length: 20 amino acids. Germline loops: CDR1 LGHNT, CDR2 FRNRAP. V shed 3 bases and J shed 2 bases, with 23 bases lying between them. CDR3 coding DNA: TGTGCTAGTGGTTTCTTCTTGGGAGGGGGCGCCTTGCCTGGGGCCAACGTCCTGACTTTC. This gives the protein CASGFFLGGGALPGANVLTF. Together with reference TRBV12-5 and TRBJ2-6, the CDR3 gives the full variable domain: DARVTQTPRHKVTEMGQEVTMRCQPILGHNTVFWYRQTMMQGLELLAYFRNRAPLDDSGMPKDRFSAEMPDATLATLKIQPSEPRDSAVYFCASGFFLGGGALPGANVLTFGAGSRLTVL.

The chain carries TRBV6-6 and TRBJ1-5; TRBD1 is a possible D gene (6 bases). CDR1 is MNHNY, CDR2 SVGAGI, per germline (reference sequence). V was shortened by 4 bases and J by 5 bases, with 15 bases between the two germline ends. The CDR3 consists of 15 residues. The CDR3 loop is CASSSQGSAYQPQHF. The CDR3 DNA reads TGTGCCAGCAGTTCTCAGGGGAGCGCCTATCAGCCCCAGCATTTT.

This sequence joins TRBV4-1 and TRBJ2-1; a weak D match, TRBD2 (6 bases). V lost 0 bases and J lost 9, with 21 bases in between. Per germline, CDR1 MGHRA and CDR2 YSYEKL. The CDR3 loop spans 17 amino acids. The CDR3 loop is CASSQDSDGSLSSEQFF. In DNA, the CDR3 is TGCGCCAGCAGCCAAGATAGTGACGGGAGTCTATCAAGTGAGCAGTTCTTC.

This rearrangement joins TRBV7-2 to TRBJ1-1; D ambiguous. The CDR3 spans 13 residues. Trimming took off 4 bases at V and 1 base at J, with 7 bases between the two ends. From germline, CDR1 is SGHTA and CDR2 FQGNSA. The CDR3 bases are TGTGCCAGCAGCTGGGCAGAGAACACTGAAGCTTTCTTT. It is translated as CASSWAENTEAFF.